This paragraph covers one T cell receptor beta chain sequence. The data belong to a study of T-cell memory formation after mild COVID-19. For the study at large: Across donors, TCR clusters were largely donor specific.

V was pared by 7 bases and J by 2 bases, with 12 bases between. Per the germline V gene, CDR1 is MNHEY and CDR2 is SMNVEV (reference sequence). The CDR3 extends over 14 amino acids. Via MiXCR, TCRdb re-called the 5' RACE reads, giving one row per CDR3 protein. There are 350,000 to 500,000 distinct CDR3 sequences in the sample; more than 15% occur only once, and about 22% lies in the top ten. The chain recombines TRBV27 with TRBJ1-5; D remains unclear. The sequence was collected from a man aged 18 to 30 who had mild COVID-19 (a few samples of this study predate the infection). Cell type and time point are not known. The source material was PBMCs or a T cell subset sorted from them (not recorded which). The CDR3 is CASKGGSGNQPQHF. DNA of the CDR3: TGTGCCAGCAAAGGTGGGTCGGGCAATCAGCCCCAGCATTTT.